These 18 T cell receptor beta chains originate from one sample sequenced in a study of shared clonotypes between healthy human individuals. Sequencing used immunoSEQ multiplex PCR; TCRdb keeps in-frame clones, though not all of them. The sample has about 510,000 clones; about 75% are singletons. The sample comprised PBMCs. These receptors were collected from a woman in her thirties or forties in good health. Some clones in this sample may be carry-over from other donors' samples.

This chain joins TRBV7-9 and TRBJ2-1; 8 bases are a match to TRBD2. Germline CDR1 and CDR2: SEHNR and FQNEAQ (reference sequence). Trimming took 8 bases from V and 3 from J; bases not matched to a gene: 6. CDR3 length: 14 amino acids. DNA of the CDR3: TGTGCCAGCTTAATAGCGGGAAGCTACAATGAGCAGTTCTTC. It codes for CASLIAGSYNEQFF.

V and J are TRBV25-1 and TRBJ2-1; unclear D gene. The length of the CDR3 is 13 residues. The V gene's germline CDR1 is MGHDK and CDR2 SYGVNS. V was cut by 4 bases and J by 6 bases, with 10 bases left in between. CDR3: CASSGPPLNEQFF. DNA for the CDR3: TGTGCCAGCAGTGGACCACCTCTCAATGAGCAGTTCTTC.

V and J are TRBV5-1 and TRBJ2-6, with D tentatively TRBD1 (6 bases). The CDR3 consists of 16 residues. Trimming removed 0 bases at V and 4 bases at J, with 11 bases between. CDR1 is SGHRS, CDR2 YFSETQ, per germline. The chain's CDR3 is CASSLEVGAGANVLTF. CDR3 DNA sequence: TGCGCCAGCAGCTTGGAGGTGGGGGCCGGGGCCAACGTCCTGACTTTC.

The chain joins TRBV6-5 to TRBJ1-5; no clear D. The length of the CDR3 is 14 residues. V lost 0 bases to trimming and J lost 5 bases, with 8 bases between them. Germline V gene sequence: CDR1 MNHEY, CDR2 SVGAGI. The CDR3 bases are TGTGCCAGCAGTTACTCAGGGCCCCATCAGCCCCAGCATTTT. This translates into CASSYSGPHQPQHF.

The chain is built from TRBV29-1 and TRBJ1-1; D possibly corresponds to TRBD1 (5 bases). Looked up from germline, CDR1 is SQVTM and CDR2 is ANQGSEA. V lost 6 bases and J 1 base, leaving 21 bases between the germline ends. The CDR3 runs 16 residues. CDR3 bases: TGCAGCGTCTCCGGCGGCCAGGGACTCCAGAACACTGAAGCTTTCTTT. Its translation is CSVSGGQGLQNTEAFF.

The chain joins TRBV2 to TRBJ2-2, with TRBD2 as a possible D gene (5 bases). V shed 7 bases and J shed 4 bases, with 19 bases lying between them. CDR1 and CDR2 from the germline V gene are SNHLY and FYNNEI. This CDR3 has 16 amino acids. Here the CDR3 reads CASKGLGIGGTGELFF. CDR3 coding DNA: TGTGCCAGCAAAGGGTTGGGGATAGGAGGCACCGGGGAGCTGTTTTTT. Based on the CDR3 plus reference TRBV2 and TRBJ2-2, the full variable domain is EPEVTQTPSHQVTQMGQEVILRCVPISNHLYFYWYRQILGQKVEFLVSFYNNEISEKSEIFDDQFSVERPDGSNFTLKIRSTKLEDSAMYFCASKGLGIGGTGELFFGEGSRLTVL.

This sequence joins TRBV11-2 and TRBJ2-7; no reliable D call. Germline loops: CDR1 SGHAT, CDR2 FQNNGV. The CDR3 consists of 14 residues. V lost 4 bases to trimming and J lost 7 bases, with 17 bases between them. DNA for the CDR3: TGTGCCAGCAGCTCACTTCGGGTAGGGCGGGAGCAGTACTTC. It translates to CASSSLRVGREQYF.

The chain recombines TRBV30 with TRBJ2-2; 9 positions agree with TRBD2. CDR3 length: 13 residues. Germline CDR1 is GTSNPN and CDR2 is SVGIG (reference sequence). The chain's CDR3 is CASRGRVTGELFF. In DNA, the CDR3 is TGTGCTTCCCGCGGGAGGGTTACCGGGGAGCTGTTTTTT.

This sequence joins TRBV19 and TRBJ1-2; D remains unclear. This CDR3 is built from 13 residues. The ends were cut back, 5 bases at V and 2 bases at J, with 9 bases in the middle. From germline, CDR1 is LNHDA and CDR2 SQIVND (reference sequence). This CDR3 is CASSLQKNYGYTF. The CDR3 bases are TGTGCCAGTAGTCTCCAGAAGAACTATGGCTACACCTTC.

The V gene is TRBV7-8, the J gene TRBJ1-1, with D maybe TRBD1 (5 bases). The CDR3 loop spans 15 amino acids. Trimming left V 1 base short and J 1 base short, with 10 bases between. Germline lookup yields CDR1 SGHVS and CDR2 FQNEAQ. The CDR3 is CASSLVRGSNTEAFF. CDR3 in DNA: TGTGCCAGCAGCTTAGTTAGGGGATCGAACACTGAAGCTTTCTTT.

The V and J genes are TRBV15 and TRBJ1-2; 9 bases are a match to TRBD1. CDR1 and CDR2 (germline): LNHNV, YYDKDF (reference sequence). The V and J ends lost 3 bases and 2 bases, in that order; junction bases with no gene match: 4. The CDR3 runs to 15 residues. The CDR3 nucleotides read TGTGCCACCAGCAGGGGGACAGGGTGGAACTATGGCTACACCTTC. This sequence encodes CATSRGTGWNYGYTF. The complete variable domain, with remaining parts taken from reference TRBV15 and TRBJ1-2, reads DAMVIQNPRYQVTQFGKPVTLSCSQTLNHNVMYWYQQKSSQAPKLLFHYYDKDFNNEADTPDNFQSRRPNTSFCFLDIRSPGLGDTAMYLCATSRGTGWNYGYTFGSGTRLTVV.

The rearrangement uses TRBV20-1 and TRBJ1-2, with TRBD1 identical over 9 bases. This CDR3 region has 10 residues. Per the germline V gene, CDR1 is DFQATT and CDR2 is SNEGSKA (reference sequence). Germline trimming cut 7 bases from V and 12 bases from J; bases unmatched to any gene: 6. CDR3: CSVPTGGHTF. CDR3 DNA: TGCAGTGTTCCCACAGGGGGCCACACCTTC.

This chain connects TRBV9 to TRBJ2-5; TRBD2 agrees at 7 bases. CDR1 is SGDLS, CDR2 YYNGEE, per germline. CDR3 length: 16 residues. The J segment lost 5 bases and the V segment lost 4 bases, leaving 14 bases of the junction unmatched. This CDR3 is CASSPYRGRAWETQYF. CDR3 DNA sequence: TGTGCCAGCAGCCCTTATAGAGGGAGGGCGTGGGAGACCCAGTACTTC.

This clone was seen just once. V is TRBV7-3 and J is TRBJ2-5; perhaps TRBD2 as D (6 bases). The germline V gene encodes CDR1 SGHTA and CDR2 FQGTGA. The ends were cut back, 4 bases at V and 5 bases at J, with 17 bases in the middle. CDR3 size: 15 residues. The CDR3 region is CASSSLGRDEETQYF. DNA of the CDR3: TGTGCCAGCAGCTCATTGGGGCGGGATGAGGAGACCCAGTACTTC.

This clone was counted ten times or more. This chain uses TRBV10-3 with TRBJ2-7; the match to TRBD1 covers 7 bases. The CDR3 runs to 14 residues. V was pared by 2 bases and J by 2 bases, with 3 bases of the junction left unmatched. The V gene's germline CDR1 is ENHRY and CDR2 SYGVKD. The CDR3 nucleotides read TGTGCCATCAGTGAGGGGGACAGAACCTACGAGCAGTACTTC. As protein: CAISEGDRTYEQYF.

The V call is TRBV5-5, the J call TRBJ2-7; 7 bases are shared with TRBD2. This CDR3 has 14 amino acids. Losses at the gene ends were 4 bases for V and 6 bases for J; bases not matched to a gene: 10. Germline V gives CDR1 SGHKS, CDR2 YYEKEE (reference sequence). CDR3 bases: TGTGCCAGCAGCAACTATGCGGGAGTTCGCGAGCAGTACTTC. This translates into CASSNYAGVREQYF.

As to this clone: Within the sample, other DNA sequences also encode this same CDR3. The V gene is TRBV5-1, the J gene TRBJ1-1; possibly TRBD1 for D (5 bases). Germline-derived CDR1 and CDR2 are SGHRS and YFSETQ. V lost 0 bases, J lost 7 bases, and 10 bases lay in between. The CDR3 has 13 amino acids. CDR3 protein: CASSLAGYSEAFF. For the CDR3, the DNA is TGCGCCAGCAGCTTGGCAGGGTACAGTGAAGCTTTCTTT.

The J gene is TRBJ1-2, the V gene TRBV4-3; D might be TRBD1 (5 bases). V lost 4 bases and J 3 bases, leaving 12 bases between the germline ends. CDR3 length: 14 amino acids. The germline V gene encodes CDR1 LGHNA and CDR2 YSLEER. The CDR3 DNA sequence: TGCGCCAGCAGCCCTTCGGAGGGGTACTATGGCTACACCTTC. Its translation: CASSPSEGYYGYTF.